This is a list of T cell receptor beta chains from one sample in a study of beta chain features in type 1 diabetes. The method was immunoSEQ multiplex PCR; TCRdb's version includes in-frame clones alone and lacks a portion of them. The sample lists 300,000 or so clones; approximately 15% were seen once. Sample: naive CD4+ T cells from blood. These receptors came from a man aged 30 to 45 with type 1 diabetes. Each CDR3 is given with its conserved first and last residue. D genes are given only for firm matches. The listing skips clone size in some rows; elsewhere it reads once, few, many or a size class.

cdr3_length: 14
clone_size: NA
d_call: NA
j_call: TRBJ2-7
v_call: TRBV6-5
cdr3_nt: TGTGCCAGCAGTTACTCCGACGGGACCTACGAGCAGTACTTC
cdr3_aa: CASSYSDGTYEQYF

cdr3_length: 11
clone_size: NA
d_call: NA
j_call: TRBJ1-5
v_call: TRBV20-1
cdr3_nt: TGCAGTGCTAGGGGCTATCAGCCCCAGCATTTT
cdr3_aa: CSARGYQPQHF

cdr3_length: 16
clone_size: NA
d_call: TRBD2
j_call: TRBJ2-3
v_call: TRBV9
cdr3_nt: TGTGCCAGCAGCGTGGGGACTAGTGATTCCACAGATACGCAGTATTTT
cdr3_aa: CASSVGTSDSTDTQYF

cdr3_length: 17
clone_size: NA
d_call: TRBD2
j_call: TRBJ2-3
v_call: TRBV15
cdr3_nt: TGTGCCACCAGCAGAGTGAGCGGGAGGACTTTCACAGATACGCAGTATTTT
cdr3_aa: CATSRVSGRTFTDTQYF

cdr3_length: 13
clone_size: few
d_call: NA
j_call: TRBJ2-4
v_call: TRBV6-5
cdr3_nt: TGTGCCAGCAGAACCCCAGGGCTATGCATTCAGTACTTC
cdr3_aa: CASRTPGLCIQYF

cdr3_length: 15
clone_size: NA
d_call: TRBD1
j_call: TRBJ1-2
v_call: TRBV7-9
cdr3_nt: TGTGCCAGCAGCTCCGCCACAGGGGGCGACTATGGCTACACCTTC
cdr3_aa: CASSSATGGDYGYTF

cdr3_length: 16
clone_size: few
d_call: TRBD2
j_call: TRBJ2-3
v_call: TRBV5-4
cdr3_nt: TGTGCCAGCAGCCAAGGGACTAGCGGGAGGAGTATGGCGCAGTATTTT
cdr3_aa: CASSQGTSGRSMAQYF

cdr3_length: 13
clone_size: NA
d_call: NA
j_call: TRBJ1-5
v_call: TRBV6-5
cdr3_nt: TGTGCCAGCAGCAAAGGGGGCAATCAGCCCCAGCATTTT
cdr3_aa: CASSKGGNQPQHF

cdr3_length: 14
clone_size: NA
d_call: NA
j_call: TRBJ1-1
v_call: TRBV28
cdr3_nt: TGTGCCAGCAGTCTAACCCAGGGGAAGACTGAAGCTTTCTTT
cdr3_aa: CASSLTQGKTEAFF

cdr3_length: 14
clone_size: few
d_call: TRBD1
j_call: TRBJ1-4
v_call: TRBV27
cdr3_nt: TGTGCCAGCAGTCTGCAGGGGGCCGGGGAAAAACTGTTTTTT
cdr3_aa: CASSLQGAGEKLFF

cdr3_length: 14
clone_size: NA
d_call: NA
j_call: TRBJ2-2
v_call: TRBV9
cdr3_nt: TGTGCCAGCAGCGAAATAGCGGATACCGGGGAGCTGTTTTTT
cdr3_aa: CASSEIADTGELFF

cdr3_length: 15
clone_size: few
d_call: TRBD1
j_call: TRBJ2-6
v_call: TRBV28
cdr3_nt: TGTGCCAGCAAAGGGGGCAGCTCTGGGGCCAACGTCCTGACTTTC
cdr3_aa: CASKGGSSGANVLTF

cdr3_length: 12
clone_size: NA
d_call: TRBD1
j_call: TRBJ2-5
v_call: TRBV30
cdr3_nt: TGTGCCTGGGGGACAGCACAAGAGACCCAGTACTTC
cdr3_aa: CAWGTAQETQYF

cdr3_length: 13
clone_size: few
d_call: NA
j_call: TRBJ1-2
v_call: TRBV19
cdr3_nt: TGTGCCAGTAGTATTCCAGGGAACTATGGCTACACCTTC
cdr3_aa: CASSIPGNYGYTF

cdr3_length: 13
clone_size: NA
d_call: NA
j_call: TRBJ1-2
v_call: TRBV7-2
cdr3_nt: TGTGCCAGCAGCTTAGCGGACAGCTATGGCTACACCTTC
cdr3_aa: CASSLADSYGYTF

cdr3_length: 15
clone_size: once
d_call: TRBD2
j_call: TRBJ2-1
v_call: TRBV4-3
cdr3_nt: TGCGCCAGCAGCCAGACTAGCGGGAGAAGGAATGAGCAGTTCTTC
cdr3_aa: CASSQTSGRRNEQFF

cdr3_length: 15
clone_size: NA
d_call: TRBD2
j_call: TRBJ2-2
v_call: TRBV7-9
cdr3_nt: TGTGCCAGCAGCTTACTAGCGGTTAACACCGGGGAGCTGTTTTTT
cdr3_aa: CASSLLAVNTGELFF

cdr3_length: 15
clone_size: few
d_call: NA
j_call: TRBJ2-1
v_call: TRBV18
cdr3_nt: TGTGCCAGCTCACCAAAGGCGGACACCTACAATGAGCAGTTCTTC
cdr3_aa: CASSPKADTYNEQFF

cdr3_length: 12
clone_size: NA
d_call: NA
j_call: TRBJ2-1
v_call: TRBV5-1
cdr3_nt: TGCGCCAGCAGCCCCAAGGACAGTGGATGGTTCTTC
cdr3_aa: CASSPKDSGWFF

cdr3_length: 15
clone_size: NA
d_call: TRBD2
j_call: TRBJ2-7
v_call: TRBV6-5
cdr3_nt: TGTGCCAGCACCAACGAGGGGGTGAGGACTAGCAGGCAGTACTTC
cdr3_aa: CASTNEGVRTSRQYF

cdr3_length: 15
clone_size: few
d_call: NA
j_call: TRBJ2-3
v_call: TRBV7-9
cdr3_nt: TGTGCCAGCAGCTTAGGGAGGGCCGGGGCAGATACGCAGTATTTT
cdr3_aa: CASSLGRAGADTQYF

cdr3_length: 15
clone_size: few
d_call: TRBD1
j_call: TRBJ1-5
v_call: TRBV18
cdr3_nt: TGTGCCAGCTCACCAAGTAGGGGGCTAGATGGGCCCCAGCATTTT
cdr3_aa: CASSPSRGLDGPQHF

cdr3_length: 13
clone_size: NA
d_call: NA
j_call: TRBJ1-2
v_call: TRBV30
cdr3_nt: TGTGCCTGGAGTGTGCTCAGAAACTATGGCTACACCTTC
cdr3_aa: CAWSVLRNYGYTF

cdr3_length: 15
clone_size: NA
d_call: TRBD2
j_call: TRBJ2-5
v_call: TRBV4-3
cdr3_nt: TGCGCCAGCAGCCGAAGCGGGGACGGCCAAGAGACCCAGTACTTC
cdr3_aa: CASSRSGDGQETQYF

cdr3_length: 11
clone_size: NA
d_call: NA
j_call: TRBJ1-2
v_call: TRBV6-5
cdr3_nt: TGTGCCAGCAGGGCGGAAAAGGGCTACACCTTC
cdr3_aa: CASRAEKGYTF

cdr3_length: 16
clone_size: NA
d_call: TRBD1
j_call: TRBJ2-5
v_call: TRBV7-9
cdr3_nt: TGTGCCAGCAGCTCCCCCTCCGGGACAGGGGTAGAGACCCAGTACTTC
cdr3_aa: CASSSPSGTGVETQYF

cdr3_length: 14
clone_size: few
d_call: NA
j_call: TRBJ2-5
v_call: TRBV15
cdr3_nt: TGTGCCACCAGCCGGGGATCGGGGGAGGAGACCCAGTACTTC
cdr3_aa: CATSRGSGEETQYF

cdr3_length: 15
clone_size: NA
d_call: TRBD2
j_call: TRBJ2-5
v_call: TRBV27
cdr3_nt: TGTGCCAGCAGTTACAGACTAGCGGGCCAAGAGACCCAGTACTTC
cdr3_aa: CASSYRLAGQETQYF

cdr3_length: 15
clone_size: few
d_call: NA
j_call: TRBJ2-5
v_call: TRBV7-3
cdr3_nt: TGTGCCAGCAGCTTAATCTGGGGGGTTAAAGAGACCCAGTACTTC
cdr3_aa: CASSLIWGVKETQYF

cdr3_length: 15
clone_size: few
d_call: TRBD1
j_call: TRBJ2-7
v_call: TRBV28
cdr3_nt: TGTGCCACCGACGCGAGGGGACAGTTCTCAAGAGAGCAGTACTTC
cdr3_aa: CATDARGQFSREQYF